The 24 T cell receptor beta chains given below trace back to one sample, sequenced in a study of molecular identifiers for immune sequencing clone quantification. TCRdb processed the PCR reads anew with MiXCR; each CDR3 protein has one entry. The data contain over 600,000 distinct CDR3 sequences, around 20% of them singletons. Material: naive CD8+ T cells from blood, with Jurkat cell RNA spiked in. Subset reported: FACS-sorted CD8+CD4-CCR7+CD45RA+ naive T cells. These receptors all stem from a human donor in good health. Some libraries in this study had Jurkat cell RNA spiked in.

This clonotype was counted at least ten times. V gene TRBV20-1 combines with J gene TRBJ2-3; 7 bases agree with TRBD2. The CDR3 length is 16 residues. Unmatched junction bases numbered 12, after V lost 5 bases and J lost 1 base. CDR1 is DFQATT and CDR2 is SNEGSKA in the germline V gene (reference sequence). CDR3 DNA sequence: TGCAGTGCTTTTCTCGGGGAGGGTGTGCGCACAGATACGCAGTATTTT. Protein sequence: CSAFLGEGVRTDTQYF.

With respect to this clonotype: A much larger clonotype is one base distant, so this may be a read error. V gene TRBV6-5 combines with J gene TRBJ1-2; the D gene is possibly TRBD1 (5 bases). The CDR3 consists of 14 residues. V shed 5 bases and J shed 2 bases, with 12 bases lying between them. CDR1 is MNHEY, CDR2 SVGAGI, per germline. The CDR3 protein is CASSPTGENYGYTF. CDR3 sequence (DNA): TGTGCCAGCAGTCCGACGGGGGAGAACTATGGCTACACCTTC.

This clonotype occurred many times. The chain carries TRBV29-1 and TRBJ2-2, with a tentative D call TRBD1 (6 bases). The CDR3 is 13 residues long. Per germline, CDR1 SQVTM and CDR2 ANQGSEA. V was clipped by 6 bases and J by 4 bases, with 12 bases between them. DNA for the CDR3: TGCAGCGTAACAGGGCCTGGCACCGGGGAGCTGTTTTTT. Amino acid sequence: CSVTGPGTGELFF.

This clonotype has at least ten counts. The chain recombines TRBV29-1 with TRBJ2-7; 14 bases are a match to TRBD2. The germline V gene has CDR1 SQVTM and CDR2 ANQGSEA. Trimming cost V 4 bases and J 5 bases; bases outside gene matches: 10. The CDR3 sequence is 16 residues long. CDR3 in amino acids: CSVVLTTSGGADEQYF. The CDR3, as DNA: TGCAGCGTTGTACTCACGACTAGCGGGGGGGCGGACGAGCAGTACTTC.

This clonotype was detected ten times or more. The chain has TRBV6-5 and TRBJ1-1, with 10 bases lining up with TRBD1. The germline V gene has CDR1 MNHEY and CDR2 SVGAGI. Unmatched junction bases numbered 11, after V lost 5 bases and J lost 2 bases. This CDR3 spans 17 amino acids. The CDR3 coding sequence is TGTGCCAGCAGTCACCACCCGGGACAGGGGCTCAACACTGAAGCTTTCTTT. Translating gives CASSHHPGQGLNTEAFF.

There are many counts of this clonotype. CDR3 region: CASRPSSYNEQFF. In nucleotides, the CDR3 is TGTGCCAGCAGACCATCTTCGTACAATGAGCAGTTCTTC. The chain carries TRBV7-9 and TRBJ2-1, with D hard to call. The germline CDR1 and CDR2 sequences are SEHNR and FQNEAQ (reference sequence). Trimming shortened V by 6 bases and J by 4 bases, and 10 bases separated the two germline ends. The CDR3 extends over 13 amino acids.

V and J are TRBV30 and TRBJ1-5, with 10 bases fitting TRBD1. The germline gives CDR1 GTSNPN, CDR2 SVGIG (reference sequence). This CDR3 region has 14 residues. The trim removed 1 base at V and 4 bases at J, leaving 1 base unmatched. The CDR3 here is CAWSGGQGNQPQHF. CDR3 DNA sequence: TGTGCCTGGAGTGGGGGACAGGGGAATCAGCCCCAGCATTTT.

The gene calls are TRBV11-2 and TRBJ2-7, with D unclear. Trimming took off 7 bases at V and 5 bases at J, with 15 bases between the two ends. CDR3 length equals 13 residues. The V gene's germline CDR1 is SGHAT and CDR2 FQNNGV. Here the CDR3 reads CASTYRVSDEQYF. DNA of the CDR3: TGTGCCAGCACCTATAGGGTCAGCGACGAGCAGTACTTC.

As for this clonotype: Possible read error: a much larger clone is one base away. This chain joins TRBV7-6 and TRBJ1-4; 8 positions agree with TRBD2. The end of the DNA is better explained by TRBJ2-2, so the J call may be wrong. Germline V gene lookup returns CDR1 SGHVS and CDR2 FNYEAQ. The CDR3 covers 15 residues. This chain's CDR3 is CASSFTGGRPQELFF. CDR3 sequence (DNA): TGTGCCAGCAGCTTTACGGGGGGGAGGCCCCAGGAGCTGTTTTTT.

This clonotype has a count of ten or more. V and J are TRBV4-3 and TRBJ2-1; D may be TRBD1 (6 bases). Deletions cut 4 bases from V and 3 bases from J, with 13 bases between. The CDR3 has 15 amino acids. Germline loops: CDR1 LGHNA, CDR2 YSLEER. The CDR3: CASSLSQGIYNEQFF. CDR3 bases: TGCGCCAGCAGCCTAAGTCAGGGGATCTACAATGAGCAGTTCTTC.

CDR3 residues: CASSYPQGAEETQYF. The CDR3 DNA reads as TGTGCCAGCAGCTACCCCCAGGGGGCAGAAGAGACCCAGTACTTC. The gene calls are TRBV13 and TRBJ2-5; 8 bases map to TRBD1. This CDR3 is 15 amino acids long. Germline assignment: CDR1 PRHDT and CDR2 FYEKMQ (reference sequence). J was trimmed by 3 bases and V by 4 bases; bases with no gene match: 7.

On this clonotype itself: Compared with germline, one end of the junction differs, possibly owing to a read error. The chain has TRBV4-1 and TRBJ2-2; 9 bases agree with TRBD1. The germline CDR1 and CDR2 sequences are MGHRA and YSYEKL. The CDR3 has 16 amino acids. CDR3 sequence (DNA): TGCGCCGGCAGCCAAGTACAGGGGGCGATTACCGGGGAGCTGTTTTTT. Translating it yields CAGSQVQGAITGELFF.

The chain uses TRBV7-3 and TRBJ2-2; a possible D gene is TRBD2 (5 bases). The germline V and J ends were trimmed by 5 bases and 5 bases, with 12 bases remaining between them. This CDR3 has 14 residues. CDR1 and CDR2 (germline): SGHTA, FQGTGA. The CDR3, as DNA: TGTGCCAGCAGCACTGGGAGACAAACCGGGGAGCTGTTTTTT. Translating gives CASSTGRQTGELFF.

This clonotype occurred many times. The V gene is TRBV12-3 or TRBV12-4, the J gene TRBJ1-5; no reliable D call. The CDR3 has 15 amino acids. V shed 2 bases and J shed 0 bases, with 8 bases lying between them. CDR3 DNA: TGTGCCAGCAGTTTAAACTCCGATAGCAATCAGCCCCAGCATTTT. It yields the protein CASSLNSDSNQPQHF.

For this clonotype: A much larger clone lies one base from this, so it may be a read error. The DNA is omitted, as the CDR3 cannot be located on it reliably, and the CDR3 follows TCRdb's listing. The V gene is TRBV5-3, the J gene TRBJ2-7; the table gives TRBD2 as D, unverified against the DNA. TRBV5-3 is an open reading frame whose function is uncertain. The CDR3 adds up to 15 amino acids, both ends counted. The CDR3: CASSPGVAGGSEEHF.

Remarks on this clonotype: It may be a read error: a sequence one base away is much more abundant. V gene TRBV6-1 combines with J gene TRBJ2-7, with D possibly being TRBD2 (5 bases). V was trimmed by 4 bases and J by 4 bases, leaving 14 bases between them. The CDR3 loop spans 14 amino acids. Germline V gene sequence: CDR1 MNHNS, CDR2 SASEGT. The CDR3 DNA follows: TGTGCCAGCAGTGTAATGAGGGCCTCATACGAGCAGTACTTC. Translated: CASSVMRASYEQYF.

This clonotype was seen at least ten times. CDR3 nucleotide sequence: TGTGCCAGTAGTATAGAGTCAAGGACTGGACAGATCTATGGCTACACCTTC. It is translated as CASSIESRTGQIYGYTF. V usage is TRBV19 and J usage is TRBJ1-2; possibly TRBD1 for D (6 bases). This CDR3 is built from 17 residues. Germline lookup yields CDR1 LNHDA and CDR2 SQIVND (reference sequence). V shed 0 bases and J shed 4 bases, with 18 bases lying between them.

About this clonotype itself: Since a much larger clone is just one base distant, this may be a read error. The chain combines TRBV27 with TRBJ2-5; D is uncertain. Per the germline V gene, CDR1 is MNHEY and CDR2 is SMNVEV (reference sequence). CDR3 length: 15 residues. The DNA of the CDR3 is TGTGCCAGCAGTTTATCGTCCCTCCTCCAAGAGATCCAGTACTTC. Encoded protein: CASSLSSLLQEIQYF.

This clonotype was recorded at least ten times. Written as DNA, the CDR3 is TGTGCCTGGTCCCTTGGCGGGGAGACCCAGTACTTC. This gives the protein CAWSLGGETQYF. The chain employs TRBV30 and TRBJ2-5, with D maybe TRBD2 (5 bases). The CDR3 extends over 12 amino acids. Germline loops: CDR1 GTSNPN, CDR2 SVGIG (reference sequence). The V and J ends lost 5 bases and 5 bases respectively, with 12 bases between them.

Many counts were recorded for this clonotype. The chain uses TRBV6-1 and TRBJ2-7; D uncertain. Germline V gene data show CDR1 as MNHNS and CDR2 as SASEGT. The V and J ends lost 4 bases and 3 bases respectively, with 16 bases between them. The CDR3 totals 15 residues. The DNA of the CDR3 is TGTGCCAGCAGTGGAGTCACATCAGGAGTCTACGAGCAGTACTTC. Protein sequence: CASSGVTSGVYEQYF.

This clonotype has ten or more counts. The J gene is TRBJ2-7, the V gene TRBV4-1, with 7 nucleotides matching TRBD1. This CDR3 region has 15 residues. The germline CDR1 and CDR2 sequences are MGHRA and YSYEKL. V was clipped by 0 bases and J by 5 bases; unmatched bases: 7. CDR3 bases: TGCGCCAGCAGCCAAGAGGGCAGGGGGTCCGACGAGCAGTACTTC. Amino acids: CASSQEGRGSDEQYF.

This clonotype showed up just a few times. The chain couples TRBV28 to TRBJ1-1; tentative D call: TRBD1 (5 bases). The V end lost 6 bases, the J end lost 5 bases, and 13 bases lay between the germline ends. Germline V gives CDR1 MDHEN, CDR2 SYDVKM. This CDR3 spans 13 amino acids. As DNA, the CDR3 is TGTGCCAGCAGCCAGGGTGAGGCTACTGAAGCTTTCTTT. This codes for CASSQGEATEAFF.

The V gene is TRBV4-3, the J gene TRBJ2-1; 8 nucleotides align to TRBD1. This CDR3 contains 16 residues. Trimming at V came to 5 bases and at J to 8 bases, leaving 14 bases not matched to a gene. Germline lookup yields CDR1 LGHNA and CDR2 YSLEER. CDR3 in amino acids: CASSRGQERGVDEQFF. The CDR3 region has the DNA TGCGCCAGCAGCAGGGGACAGGAGCGTGGCGTCGATGAGCAGTTCTTC.

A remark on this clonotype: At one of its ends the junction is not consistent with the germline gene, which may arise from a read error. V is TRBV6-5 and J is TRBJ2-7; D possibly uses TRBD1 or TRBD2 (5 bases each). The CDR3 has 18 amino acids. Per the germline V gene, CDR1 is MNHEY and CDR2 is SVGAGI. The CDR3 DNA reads TGTGCCGGCAGCGGATCGGGGCAGGGTCAGGATTTAAGCTACGAGCAGTACTTC. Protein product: CAGSGSGQGQDLSYEQYF.